One and the same sample provided the 14 T cell receptor beta chains below, sequenced in a study of shared clonotypes between healthy human individuals. The method was immunoSEQ multiplex PCR; TCRdb's version includes in-frame clones alone and lacks a portion of them. Of 450,000 to 650,000 clones in the sample, 70% to 80% were seen once. Material: PBMCs. The receptors were sampled from a middle-aged woman in good health. Some clones in this sample may be carry-over from other donors' samples.

This chain joins TRBV5-1 and TRBJ1-4; TRBD1 matches at 9 bases. The V segment lost 0 bases and the J segment 6 bases; nucleotides outside the gene matches: 3. This CDR3 has 15 residues. Germline V gene lookup returns CDR1 SGHRS and CDR2 YFSETQ. Here the CDR3 DNA reads TGCGCCAGCAGCTTGGGGACAGGGGAGGATGAAAAACTGTTTTTT. The encoded protein is CASSLGTGEDEKLFF.

This chain joins TRBV11-2 and TRBJ2-7, with D perhaps matching TRBD2 (6 bases). The germline V gene has CDR1 SGHAT and CDR2 FQNNGV. The V and J ends lost 5 bases and 3 bases respectively, with 14 bases between them. CDR3 length: 14 amino acids. The CDR3 loop reads CASSGGSGLYEQYF. The CDR3 bases are TGTGCCAGCAGCGGCGGATCGGGACTCTACGAGCAGTACTTC. Using reference TRBV11-2 and TRBJ2-7 for the parts outside the CDR3, the full variable domain is EAGVAQSPRYKIIEKRQSVAFWCNPISGHATLYWYQQILGQGPKLLIQFQNNGVVDDSQLPKDRFSAERLKGVDSTLKIQPAKLEDSAVYLCASSGGSGLYEQYFGPGTRLTVT.

The chain couples TRBV9 to TRBJ1-3; D is unclear. The germline V gene has CDR1 SGDLS and CDR2 YYNGEE. Trimming removed 3 bases at V and 0 bases at J, with 13 bases between. The CDR3 runs 16 residues. The chain's CDR3 is CASSGGPPVSGNTIYF. DNA for the CDR3: TGTGCCAGCAGCGGAGGTCCGCCTGTCTCTGGAAACACCATATATTTT.

The chain recombines TRBV29-1 with TRBJ2-5; 9 bases match TRBD1. V was pared by 5 bases and J by 7 bases, with 8 bases of the junction left unmatched. The CDR3 spans 13 residues. Germline-derived CDR1 and CDR2 are SQVTM and ANQGSEA. In nucleotides, the CDR3 is TGCAGCGTTACGACAGGGGGAGAGGGGACCCAGTACTTC. Translation gives CSVTTGGEGTQYF.

The chain combines TRBV7-6 with TRBJ2-2, with 10 bases identical to TRBD1. Germline-derived CDR1 and CDR2 are SGHVS and FNYEAQ. J was trimmed by 6 bases and V by 3 bases; bases with no gene match: 4. The CDR3 totals 15 residues. CDR3 nucleotides: TGTGCCAGCAGCTTCCGGGACAGGGGCCCCGGGGAGCTGTTTTTT. This codes for CASSFRDRGPGELFF. The whole variable domain, filled in from reference TRBV7-6 and TRBJ2-2, reads GAGVSQSPRYKVTKRGQDVALRCDPISGHVSLYWYRQALGQGPEFLTYFNYEAQQDKSGLPNDRFSAERPEGSISTLTIQRTEQRDSAMYRCASSFRDRGPGELFFGEGSRLTVL.

J is TRBJ2-5 and V is TRBV29-1; no definite D call. With 4 bases removed from V and 4 bases from J, the gap between germline ends came to 1 base. CDR3 length: 9 residues. Germline values: CDR1 SQVTM, CDR2 ANQGSEA. CDR3 amino acids: CSVGETQYF. DNA of the CDR3: TGCAGCGTTGGAGAGACCCAGTACTTC.

A few counts support this clone. Additional DNA sequences in this sample encode the identical CDR3. CDR3 in DNA: TGTGCCAGTAGTATTGCAACTAATGAAAAACTGTTTTTT. This encodes CASSIATNEKLFF. V gene TRBV19 combines with J gene TRBJ1-4; no firm D call. There are 13 residues in the CDR3. The germline CDR1 and CDR2 sequences are LNHDA and SQIVND (reference sequence). V lost 3 bases, J lost 0 bases, and 2 bases lay in between.

The V call is TRBV4-3, the J call TRBJ2-1, with D possibly being TRBD2 (6 bases). The CDR3 has 14 residues. Deletions cut 0 bases from V and 6 bases from J, with 9 bases between. Germline CDR1 is LGHNA and CDR2 is YSLEER. The CDR3 DNA sequence: TGCGCCAGCAGCCAAGATACTAGCCGCAATGAGCAGTTCTTC. This translates into CASSQDTSRNEQFF.

In its sample, this clone was seen a few times. The V call is TRBV6-1, the J call TRBJ1-2; no clear D gene. Trimming shortened V by 6 bases and J by 7 bases, and 15 bases separated the two germline ends. Per germline, CDR1 MNHNS and CDR2 SASEGT. The CDR3 covers 13 residues. Written as DNA, the CDR3 is TGTGCCAGCAGAGGCGGCGGCGACTTTGGCTACACCTTC. Protein: CASRGGGDFGYTF.

About this clone: Other DNA sequences in this specimen translate into the identical CDR3. The CDR3 nucleotides read TGTGCCAGTAGTACCCGGGACAGGGGCACTGAAGCTTTCTTT. This translates into CASSTRDRGTEAFF. The rearrangement joins TRBV19 to TRBJ1-1; 10 bases agree with TRBD1. Germline lookup yields CDR1 LNHDA and CDR2 SQIVND (reference sequence). V lost 4 bases to trimming and J lost 4 bases; unmatched junction nucleotides: 3. This CDR3 spans 14 amino acids.

The chain has TRBV19 and TRBJ1-2; possible D gene TRBD1, 6 bases. V dropped 5 bases and J dropped 4 bases, with 17 bases sitting between them. CDR3 length equals 15 residues. Per germline, CDR1 LNHDA and CDR2 SQIVND (reference sequence). The CDR3 region is CASSGAPDSPYGYTF. CDR3 DNA sequence: TGTGCCAGTAGTGGAGCCCCGGACAGTCCCTATGGCTACACCTTC.

This clone was observed a handful of times. This chain uses TRBV10-3 with TRBJ2-5; D could derive from TRBD1 or TRBD2 (5 bases each). The length of the CDR3 is 17 residues. V was shortened by 2 bases and J by 1 base, with 17 bases between the two germline ends. Germline lookup yields CDR1 ENHRY and CDR2 SYGVKD. This CDR3 is CAISERGNRGSQETQYF. DNA of the CDR3: TGTGCCATCAGTGAGCGGGGCAACCGGGGCTCCCAAGAGACCCAGTACTTC.

The chain is built from TRBV5-1 and TRBJ1-3; TRBD1 matches at 7 bases. The CDR3 is 14 amino acids. V was pared by 2 bases and J by 2 bases, with 1 base of the junction left unmatched. Germline values: CDR1 SGHRS, CDR2 YFSETQ. The CDR3 DNA is TGCGCCAGCAGCTTCGGACAGGCTGGAAACACCATATATTTT. Translated, it gives CASSFGQAGNTIYF.

V usage is TRBV10-3 and J usage is TRBJ2-1, with D perhaps matching TRBD2 (5 bases). The CDR3 totals 12 residues. V shed 4 bases and J shed 8 bases, with 9 bases lying between them. Germline V lookup: CDR1 ENHRY, CDR2 SYGVKD. The CDR3 protein is CAISATKDEQFF. The CDR3 nucleotides read TGTGCCATCAGTGCGACTAAGGATGAGCAGTTCTTC.